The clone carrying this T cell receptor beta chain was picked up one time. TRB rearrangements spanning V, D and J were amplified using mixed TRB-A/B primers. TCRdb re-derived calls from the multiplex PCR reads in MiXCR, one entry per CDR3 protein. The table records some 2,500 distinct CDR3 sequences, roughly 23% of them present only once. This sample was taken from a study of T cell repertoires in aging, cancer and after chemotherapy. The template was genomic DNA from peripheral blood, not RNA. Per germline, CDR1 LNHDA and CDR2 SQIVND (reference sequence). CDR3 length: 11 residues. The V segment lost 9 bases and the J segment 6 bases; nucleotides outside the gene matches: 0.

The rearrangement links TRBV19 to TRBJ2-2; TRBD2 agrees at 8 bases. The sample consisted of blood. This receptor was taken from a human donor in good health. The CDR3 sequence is CASGGAGELFF. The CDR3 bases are TGTGCCAGCGGGGGGGCCGGGGAGCTGTTTTTT.